Only a few counts were recorded for the clone carrying this TCR beta chain. The data were taken from a study of early T cells in non-severe SARS-CoV-2 infection. Across the whole study: Unsorted whole blood bulk RNA was sequenced, with unpaired chains.

TCRdb reanalysed the 5' RACE reads using MiXCR and keeps one entry per CDR3 protein. The repertoire holds 25,000 to 30,000 distinct CDR3 sequences, about 4.5% seen once, with 5.6% in the top ten. This CDR3 spans 17 amino acids. CDR1 and CDR2 from the germline V gene are SGHAT and FQNNGV. Trimming took 0 bases from V and 0 from J; bases not matched to a gene: 7. The material sequenced was whole blood. The chain couples TRBV11-2 to TRBJ1-1; TRBD1 matches at 7 bases. This sequence originates from an adult who was a healthcare worker with PCR-confirmed SARS-CoV-2 infection or an uninfected control (not recorded which). The CDR3 protein is CASSLDRQGGMNTEAFF. The CDR3 coding sequence is TGTGCCAGCAGCTTAGATCGACAGGGAGGCATGAACACTGAAGCTTTCTTT.